The clone carrying this T cell receptor beta chain was picked up one time. Antigen: not known. The source of the sample is a study of T cell responses to AZD1222 COVID-19 vaccine. Study results and caveats: Only six or seven AZD1222 recipients tested seropositive at baseline. A mostly white British donor set with more females was recruited, and clonal diversity was possibly underestimated. Two AZD1222 doses significantly raised spike-specific TCR breadth and depth over controls. Unmutated variant regions reportedly attract nearly half of all spike-specific TCRs.

The CDR3 runs to 14 residues. Germline V gene sequence: CDR1 KGHSH, CDR2 LQKENI. The junction had 3 bases not matched to a gene; V was cut back by 1 base and J by 3 bases. The repertoire was sequenced with immunoSEQ multiplex PCR; TCRdb's copy has only in-frame clones and lacks some. Altogether 200,000 or so clones are present, approximately 91% being singletons, with the ten largest covering 0.99%. The chain is built from TRBV18 and TRBJ2-7; TRBD1 matches 7 bases. The material sequenced was peripheral blood, taken on day 0 of AZD1222 vaccination. This sequence originates from an adult in good health. The CDR3 DNA follows: TGTGCCAGCTCACCACGACGGGACAGCTACGAGCAGTACTTC. Its translation: CASSPRRDSYEQYF.